This T cell receptor beta chain came from a study of pediatric ulcerative colitis. Whole-study findings and limits: Ulcerative colitis patients shared more blood-rectal clones than controls.

The CDR3 runs 14 residues. In germline, CDR1 is MNHEY, CDR2 SVGAGI. Trimming took 2 bases from V and 4 from J, leaving 12 bases between them. Remarks on this clone: Its cognate antigen is unknown.

The data were produced by immunoSEQ multiplex PCR, yet TCRdb's version contains in-frame clones alone and is incomplete. This sample has tens of thousands of clones, with about 90% found just once. Sequencing was done on a sample of blood. The rearrangement uses TRBV6-5 and TRBJ2-7; D may be TRBD1 or TRBD2 (5 bases each). The sequence was obtained from a boy younger than 18 with severe ulcerative colitis. CDR3 protein: CASSYGGWGYEQYF. DNA for the CDR3: TGTGCCAGCAGTTACGGGGGATGGGGGTACGAGCAGTACTTC.